This T cell receptor (beta chain) was captured in a study of Graves' ophthalmopathy and Graves' hyperthyroidism. About the study: The stable label applied to hyperthyroidism with no ophthalmopathy within 18 months of follow-up.

CDR3 length equals 13 residues. The junction had 4 bases not matched to a gene; V was cut back by 1 base and J by 8 bases. Germline loops: CDR1 SQVTM, CDR2 ANQGSEA. Using RNA transcripts, the TCR beta CDR3 regions were amplified. RT-PCR in the first round used HTBI primers; a second-round multiplex PCR followed. TCRdb re-derived calls from the multiplex PCR reads in MiXCR, one entry per CDR3 protein. The sample contains approximately 1.2 million distinct CDR3 sequences, about 36% of which appear only once. The genes are TRBV29-1 and TRBJ2-1, with 8 bases aligning to TRBD1. The sequenced sample consisted of peripheral blood or thyroid tissue (not recorded which). The TCR originated in an adult man with Graves' hyperthyroidism. The CDR3 DNA is TGCAGCGTTGAAGCGGACAGGGTCTATGAGCAGTTCTTC. The encoded protein is CSVEADRVYEQFF.